This TCR beta chain was identified during a study of T cells in Graves' hyperthyroidism and ophthalmopathy. Broader study findings: Most thyroid clonotypes expanded above 0.001 were also detected in blood.

Germline CDR1 DFQATT, CDR2 SNEGSKA (reference sequence). The CDR3 is 14 residues long. With V trimmed by 1 base and J by 8 bases, 8 bases remained unmatched. Uncontrolled infection, other autoimmune disease, pregnancy or lactation barred patients from enrollment. Cells are PBMCs isolated from more than 8.5 ml of fresh blood. This clonotype was counted ten times or more. No antigen is known for it. Authors of the study amplified TCR beta CDR3 regions from RNA transcripts. The study used the HTBI primer set for a first-round RT-PCR of the TCR CDR3. TCRdb reprocessed the multiplex PCR reads with MiXCR, giving one entry per CDR3 protein. The sample has about 330,000 distinct CDR3 sequences, about 13% seen once.

The sequenced material came from blood. V gene TRBV20-1 combines with J gene TRBJ1-2; 9 nucleotides line up with TRBD1. This TCR came from a woman in her thirties or forties with Graves' ophthalmopathy. In DNA form, the CDR3 reads TGCAGTGCTAGAGCCTCCGGGACAGGGAGCGGCTACACCTTC. This encodes CSARASGTGSGYTF.